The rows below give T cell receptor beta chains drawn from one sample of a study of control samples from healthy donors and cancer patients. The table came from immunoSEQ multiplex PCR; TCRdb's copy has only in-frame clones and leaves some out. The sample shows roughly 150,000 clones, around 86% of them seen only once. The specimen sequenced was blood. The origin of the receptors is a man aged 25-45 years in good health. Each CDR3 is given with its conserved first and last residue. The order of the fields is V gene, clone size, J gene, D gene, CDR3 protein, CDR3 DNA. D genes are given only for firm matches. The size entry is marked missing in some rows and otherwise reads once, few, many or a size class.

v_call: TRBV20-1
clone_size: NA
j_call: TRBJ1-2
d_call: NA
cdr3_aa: CSAWGEGYTF
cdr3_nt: TGCAGTGCTTGGGGGGAGGGCTACACCTTC

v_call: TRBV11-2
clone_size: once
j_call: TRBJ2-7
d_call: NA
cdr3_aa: CASSIGFGGPRTYEQYF
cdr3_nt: TGTGCCAGCAGCATAGGGTTTGGGGGACCCCGAACCTACGAGCAGTACTTC

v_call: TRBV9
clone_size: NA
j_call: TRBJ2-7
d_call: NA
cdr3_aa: CASGSPGTLAYEQYF
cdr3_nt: TGTGCCAGCGGGTCCCCTGGGACGTTGGCCTACGAGCAGTACTTC

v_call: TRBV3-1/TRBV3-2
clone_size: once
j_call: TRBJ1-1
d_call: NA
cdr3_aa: CASSYRGDTEAFF
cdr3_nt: TGTGCCAGCAGCTACCGGGGGGACACTGAAGCTTTCTTT

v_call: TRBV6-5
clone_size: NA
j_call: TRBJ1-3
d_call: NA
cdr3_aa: CASSYGKGLSGNTIYF
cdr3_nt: TGTGCCAGCAGTTACGGGAAAGGACTCTCTGGAAACACCATATATTTT

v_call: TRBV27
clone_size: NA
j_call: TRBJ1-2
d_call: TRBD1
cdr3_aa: CASSPGQDFYGYTF
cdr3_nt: TGTGCCAGCAGCCCAGGACAGGACTTCTATGGCTACACCTTC

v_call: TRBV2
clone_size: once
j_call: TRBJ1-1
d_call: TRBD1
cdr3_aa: CATEWDRATEAFF
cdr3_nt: TGTGCCACCGAATGGGACAGGGCGACTGAAGCTTTCTTT

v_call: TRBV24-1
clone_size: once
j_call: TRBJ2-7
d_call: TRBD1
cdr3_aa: CATSARPGGEQYF
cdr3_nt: TGTGCCACCAGTGCCAGACCAGGGGGCGAGCAGTACTTC

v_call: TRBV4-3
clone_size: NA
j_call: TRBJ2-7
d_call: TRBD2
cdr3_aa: CASSQDASGGYEQYF
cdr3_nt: TGCGCCAGCAGCCAAGATGCCAGCGGGGGTTACGAGCAGTACTTC

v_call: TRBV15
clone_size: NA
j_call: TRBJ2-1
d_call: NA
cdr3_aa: CATSRSPGYGDNEQFF
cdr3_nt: TGTGCCACCAGCAGGTCACCGGGGTACGGAGACAATGAGCAGTTCTTC

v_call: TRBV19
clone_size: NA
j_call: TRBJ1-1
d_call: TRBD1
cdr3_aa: CASSPRTGWVNTEAFF
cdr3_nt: TGTGCCAGTAGTCCCCGGACAGGGTGGGTCAACACTGAAGCTTTCTTT

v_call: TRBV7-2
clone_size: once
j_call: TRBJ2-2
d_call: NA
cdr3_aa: CASRPGSVLAPTGELFF
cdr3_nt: TGTGCCAGCAGACCCGGGTCGGTACTAGCCCCCACCGGGGAGCTGTTTTTT